These 30 T cell receptor beta chains were sequenced from one sample in a study of tumor-infiltrating lymphocytes in localized non-small cell lung cancer. Produced via immunoSEQ multiplex PCR; TCRdb's table is partial and in-frame only. This table has tens of thousands of clones, around 70% appearing once. Specimen: lung tumor tissue. Receptors originate from a human donor with non-small cell lung cancer.

V gene TRBV28 combines with J gene TRBJ2-1, with TRBD2 matching 13 bases. The J segment lost 4 bases and the V segment lost 6 bases, leaving 6 bases of the junction unmatched. This CDR3 has 16 amino acids. Germline V gives CDR1 MDHEN, CDR2 SYDVKM. DNA of the CDR3: TGTGCCAGCAGAACCCGGACTAGCGGGAGATACAATGAGCAGTTCTTC. Translated: CASRTRTSGRYNEQFF.

The rearrangement joins TRBV7-2 to TRBJ1-3; perhaps TRBD1 as D (6 bases). Trimming removed 1 base from V and 2 bases from J, with 6 bases in between. The CDR3 spans 14 residues. CDR1 is SGHTA and CDR2 is FQGNSA in the germline V gene. CDR3 residues: CASSLGQAGNTIYF. DNA of the CDR3: TGTGCCAGCAGCTTAGGACAGGCTGGAAACACCATATATTTT. The whole variable domain, remainder taken from reference TRBV7-2 and TRBJ1-3, is GAGVSQSPSNKVTEKGKDVELRCDPISGHTALYWYRQSLGQGLEFLIYFQGNSAPDKSGLPSDRFSAERTGGSVSTLTIQRTQQEDSAVYLCASSLGQAGNTIYFGEGSWLTVV.

In its sample, this clone was seen once. The chain joins TRBV7-8 to TRBJ2-7; D may be TRBD2 (6 bases). The V gene lost 4 bases and the J gene lost 7 bases, with 17 bases spanning the gap. Per the germline V gene, CDR1 is SGHVS and CDR2 is FQNEAQ. The CDR3 extends over 14 amino acids. CDR3 nucleotide sequence: TGTGCCAGCAGCTCGCGGGACTCCTCCTTGGAGCAGTACTTC. Translation: CASSSRDSSLEQYF.

This clone was picked up a small number of times. The chain couples TRBV7-2 to TRBJ2-7; D unresolved. This CDR3 has 12 residues. CDR1 and CDR2 (germline): SGHTA, FQGNSA. Trimming pared 6 bases from V and 2 bases from J, leaving 8 bases between. The CDR3 region is CASSPRAYEQYF. The CDR3 region has the DNA TGTGCCAGCAGTCCCCGGGCCTACGAGCAGTACTTC.

V is TRBV28 and J is TRBJ1-1; D may be TRBD1 (5 bases). The V end was cut by 5 bases, the J end by 0 bases, with 16 bases between. From germline, CDR1 is MDHEN and CDR2 SYDVKM. This CDR3 spans 16 amino acids. This CDR3 reads CASSPPRGVMNTEAFF. For the CDR3, the DNA is TGTGCCAGCAGTCCGCCGAGAGGGGTTATGAACACTGAAGCTTTCTTT.

This clone was recorded only once. This rearrangement joins TRBV5-5 to TRBJ2-7; D is perhaps TRBD2 (6 bases). V gave up 0 bases and J gave up 3 bases, with 7 bases separating them. The CDR3 runs to 13 residues. Per germline, CDR1 SGHKS and CDR2 YYEKEE (reference sequence). The CDR3 DNA reads as TGTGCCAGCAGCTTGGGCGGGATCTACGAGCAGTACTTC. Translated: CASSLGGIYEQYF.

The chain is built from TRBV28 and TRBJ2-5; D is perhaps TRBD1 or TRBD2 (5 bases each). The V end was cut by 5 bases, the J end by 3 bases, with 25 bases between. Germline V gene lookup returns CDR1 MDHEN and CDR2 SYDVKM. This CDR3 has 18 residues. Here the CDR3 reads CASSPMGVGEVIKETQYF. The CDR3 DNA reads as TGTGCCAGCAGTCCTATGGGCGTGGGGGAAGTCATCAAAGAGACCCAGTACTTC.

The chain joins TRBV30 to TRBJ2-2, with TRBD1 matching over 8 bases. This CDR3 contains 16 residues. In germline, CDR1 is GTSNPN, CDR2 SVGIG (reference sequence). V shed 2 bases, J shed 4 bases, and the junction held 9 bases outside the gene matches. The CDR3 nucleotides are TGTGCCTGGAGTCCCGTCTGGACAGGGAGCACCGGGGAGCTGTTTTTT. Its protein product is CAWSPVWTGSTGELFF.

The rearrangement uses TRBV18 and TRBJ2-1; D is uncertain. Trimming took 0 bases from V and 4 from J, leaving 10 bases between them. CDR3 length: 15 amino acids. Germline V gene sequence: CDR1 KGHSH, CDR2 LQKENI. CDR3 amino acids: CASSPPALLYNEQFF. DNA for the CDR3: TGTGCCAGCTCACCACCGGCGCTCCTTTACAATGAGCAGTTCTTC.

A note on this clone: This CDR3 is also generated by other DNA sequences in the sample. The rearrangement links TRBV18 to TRBJ2-1, with D possibly matching TRBD2 (5 bases). Trimming left V 5 bases short and J 3 bases short, with 11 bases between. The germline V gene encodes CDR1 KGHSH and CDR2 LQKENI. The CDR3 length is 14 residues. CDR3 coding DNA: TGTGCCAGCTCAACTACGGGGTTCTACAATGAGCAGTTCTTC. Translation gives CASSTTGFYNEQFF.

There are a few counts of this clone. V gene TRBV18 combines with J gene TRBJ1-5, with a tentative D call TRBD1 (6 bases). Deletions cut 5 bases from V and 5 bases from J, with 10 bases between. Looked up from germline, CDR1 is KGHSH and CDR2 is LQKENI. The CDR3 is made up of 13 amino acids. The CDR3: CASSGTTDQPQHF. CDR3 in DNA: TGTGCCAGCTCAGGGACAACGGATCAGCCCCAGCATTTT.

The gene calls are TRBV4-1 and TRBJ2-2, with D tentatively TRBD2 (7 bases). Trimming left V 0 bases short and J 6 bases short, with 14 bases between. The germline gives CDR1 MGHRA, CDR2 YSYEKL. This CDR3 is 16 amino acids long. The CDR3 is CASSQDVRRGPGELFF. DNA of the CDR3: TGCGCCAGCAGCCAAGATGTTCGGCGGGGGCCCGGGGAGCTGTTTTTT.

The chain uses TRBV28 and TRBJ1-5; tentative D call: TRBD1 (5 bases). V was pared by 7 bases and J by 7 bases, with 14 bases between. This CDR3 has 13 amino acids. Germline V gives CDR1 MDHEN, CDR2 SYDVKM. The CDR3 coding sequence is TGTGCCAGCATCTCAAGGGACGGACAGCCCCAGCATTTT. This translates into CASISRDGQPQHF.

The chain has TRBV2 and TRBJ2-7; D may be TRBD1 (6 bases). Germline CDR1 reads SNHLY; CDR2 reads FYNNEI. The CDR3 spans 12 residues. Deletions cut 7 bases from V and 5 bases from J, with 12 bases between. The CDR3 sequence: CASKGEGDEQYF. CDR3 nucleotides: TGTGCCAGCAAAGGAGAGGGGGACGAGCAGTACTTC.

V is TRBV11-1 and J is TRBJ2-3; 8 nucleotides align to TRBD1. This CDR3 has 17 amino acids. The V gene's germline CDR1 is SGHAT and CDR2 FQDESV (reference sequence). Trimming cost V 5 bases and J 1 base; bases outside gene matches: 11. In DNA form, the CDR3 reads TGTGCCAGCAGCCCTCAAATCGGACAGGGAGGCACAGATACGCAGTATTTT. Protein product: CASSPQIGQGGTDTQYF.

The V call is TRBV10-1, the J call TRBJ2-7, with 13 bases that match TRBD2. Trimming at V came to 5 bases and at J to 5 bases, leaving 6 bases not matched to a gene. CDR1 and CDR2 from the germline V gene are WNHNN and SYGVQD (reference sequence). CDR3 size: 15 residues. The CDR3 DNA reads as TGCGCCAGCAGTCCGACTAGCGGGAGGTTCGACGAGCAGTACTTC. It yields the protein CASSPTSGRFDEQYF.

This chain connects TRBV5-1 to TRBJ1-1, with D tentatively TRBD1 (5 bases). CDR3 length: 19 amino acids. Trimming removed 0 bases from V and 5 bases from J, with 26 bases in between. Germline-derived CDR1 and CDR2 are SGHRS and YFSETQ. CDR3 region: CASSLAKALSTEVKTEAFF. DNA for the CDR3: TGCGCCAGCAGCTTGGCCAAGGCTTTATCGACAGAGGTCAAGACTGAAGCTTTCTTT.

J is TRBJ2-2 and V is TRBV28; D may be TRBD1 or TRBD2 (5 bases each). The CDR3 loop spans 14 amino acids. Germline CDR1 reads MDHEN; CDR2 reads SYDVKM. The germline V and J ends were trimmed by 6 bases and 4 bases, with 12 bases remaining between them. The CDR3 loop is CASRGDRPTGELFF. In nucleotides, the CDR3 is TGTGCCAGCAGGGGGGACCGACCCACCGGGGAGCTGTTTTTT.

As regards this clone: With a much larger clone just one base away, this may be a read error. The chain recombines TRBV14 with TRBJ2-7, with 7 bases matching TRBD2. J was trimmed by 5 bases and V by 4 bases; bases with no gene match: 14. The CDR3 length is 16 residues. Germline assignment: CDR1 SGHDN and CDR2 FVKESK. The CDR3 is CASSPRGTNGIHEQYF. The CDR3 DNA sequence: TGTGCCAGCAGCCCTCGAGGGACTAACGGGATCCACGAGCAGTACTTC.

V is TRBV19 and J is TRBJ2-7, with D hard to call. V shed 5 bases and J shed 3 bases, with 8 bases lying between them. CDR3 length: 12 residues. Germline-derived CDR1 and CDR2 are LNHDA and SQIVND (reference sequence). CDR3 residues: CASSSKIYEQYF. CDR3 bases: TGTGCCAGTAGTTCGAAGATCTACGAGCAGTACTTC.

This rearrangement joins TRBV6-6 to TRBJ2-2; the match to TRBD2 covers 8 bases. CDR1 and CDR2 from the germline V gene are MNHNY and SVGAGI (reference sequence). The CDR3 length is 16 residues. Trimming at V came to 7 bases and at J to 4 bases, leaving 11 bases not matched to a gene. The CDR3 DNA follows: TGTGCCAGCACCATCTGGGGACTAGAAGGCACCGGGGAGCTGTTTTTT. Translating it yields CASTIWGLEGTGELFF.

This clone was picked up one time. The chain combines TRBV7-2 with TRBJ2-1; 11 positions match TRBD2. This CDR3 is built from 14 residues. From germline, CDR1 is SGHTA and CDR2 FQGNSA. Germline trimming cut 5 bases from V and 4 bases from J; bases unmatched to any gene: 1. In DNA, the CDR3 is TGTGCCAGCAGCGGGACTAGCGGTTACAATGAGCAGTTCTTC. Amino acid sequence: CASSGTSGYNEQFF.

This clone was seen a few times. J is TRBJ2-7 and V is TRBV6-1; 7 positions match TRBD1. Per the germline V gene, CDR1 is MNHNS and CDR2 is SASEGT. J was trimmed by 4 bases and V by 7 bases; bases with no gene match: 7. The CDR3 has 13 residues. The CDR3: CASTTTGEYEQYF. CDR3 coding DNA: TGTGCCAGCACCACAACAGGGGAGTACGAGCAGTACTTC.

The CDR3 DNA sequence: TGTGCCACCAGCACAGGGGACAGGGGGCGCACTGAAGCTTTCTTT. Translating gives CATSTGDRGRTEAFF. V and J are TRBV15 and TRBJ1-1; 12 positions agree with TRBD1. Germline-derived CDR1 and CDR2 are LNHNV and YYDKDF (reference sequence). The CDR3 loop spans 15 amino acids. Trimming cost V 4 bases and J 4 bases; bases outside gene matches: 4.

For the CDR3, the DNA is TGCGCCAGCAGCTTGGACAGCTACTCTGGAAACACCATATATTTT. Translating gives CASSLDSYSGNTIYF. The chain joins TRBV5-1 to TRBJ1-3, with D uncertain. The CDR3 runs to 15 residues. The V end lost 0 bases, the J end lost 0 bases, and 7 bases lay between the germline ends. CDR1 is SGHRS and CDR2 is YFSETQ in the germline V gene. Supplemented by reference TRBV5-1 and TRBJ1-3, the full variable domain reads KAGVTQTPRYLIKTRGQQVTLSCSPISGHRSVSWYQQTPGQGLQFLFEYFSETQRNKGNFPGRFSGRQFSNSRSEMNVSTLELGDSALYLCASSLDSYSGNTIYFGEGSWLTVV.

The chain has TRBV6-1 and TRBJ2-3, with D perhaps matching TRBD1 (6 bases). This CDR3 spans 14 amino acids. Germline CDR1 MNHNS, CDR2 SASEGT. Trimming removed 10 bases at V and 5 bases at J, with 19 bases between. The CDR3 spells CATRGSTGRDTQYF. Written as DNA, the CDR3 is TGTGCCACGAGGGGGTCCACAGGGAGAGATACGCAGTATTTT.

The V gene is TRBV4-2, the J gene TRBJ2-5, with TRBD2 matching 10 bases. CDR1 is LGHNA, CDR2 YNFKEQ, per germline. CDR3 length: 20 amino acids. J lost 5 bases, V lost 0 bases, and 18 bases had no gene match. This CDR3 reads CASSQDRFGELAGEEETQYF. CDR3 DNA sequence: TGTGCCAGCAGCCAAGATAGGTTCGGTGAGCTAGCGGGAGAAGAGGAGACCCAGTACTTC.

This CDR3 is CASSFRSGRGETQYF. For the CDR3, the DNA is TGTGCCAGCAGCTTTCGTAGCGGGAGAGGAGAGACCCAGTACTTC. The rearrangement links TRBV11-2 to TRBJ2-5; TRBD2 matches at 9 bases. This CDR3 comprises 15 residues. V was clipped by 3 bases and J by 4 bases; unmatched bases: 6. From germline, CDR1 is SGHAT and CDR2 FQNNGV.

This chain connects TRBV9 to TRBJ2-1; D call uncertain. CDR1 and CDR2 (germline): SGDLS, YYNGEE. The V end lost 0 bases, the J end lost 3 bases, and 10 bases lay between the germline ends. This CDR3 spans 15 amino acids. CDR3 amino acids: CASSVGAVGYNEQFF. The CDR3 DNA follows: TGTGCCAGCAGCGTAGGGGCCGTAGGCTACAATGAGCAGTTCTTC.

The chain recombines TRBV6-5 with TRBJ1-1; perhaps TRBD1 as D (5 bases). Trimming removed 6 bases from V and 8 bases from J, with 13 bases in between. There are 12 residues in the CDR3. Germline assignment: CDR1 MNHEY and CDR2 SVGAGI. CDR3 protein: CASRQGTGEAFF. The CDR3 region has the DNA TGTGCCAGCAGGCAGGGAACAGGAGAAGCTTTCTTT.